This entry concerns a single TCR beta chain. Its antigen remains unidentified. TCRdb re-called the RT-PCR reads through MiXCR, storing one row per CDR3 protein. The sample lists more than 150,000 distinct CDR3 sequences, roughly 10% seen once, with roughly 36% in the top ten. This sample is drawn from a study of response to subunit inactivated influenza vaccine. Study-wide results and caveats: Every seasonal influenza vaccination brings in few new T cells, the authors suggested.

The germline gives CDR1 LNHNV, CDR2 YYDKDF (reference sequence). The CDR3 covers 13 residues. V gave up 5 bases and J gave up 9 bases, with 15 bases separating them. J is TRBJ2-3 and V is TRBV15; TRBD2 is a possible D gene (5 bases). This TCR was sampled from a man aged 50 to 75 who received an inactivated influenza vaccine. Material: CD8+ T cells sorted from PBMCs, obtained around 2 years after vaccination. The CDR3 here is CATSPEGAATQYF. CDR3 coding DNA: TGTGCCACCAGCCCTGAGGGCGCAGCCACGCAGTATTTT.